This TCR beta chain is drawn from a study of T cells in Graves' hyperthyroidism and ophthalmopathy. This clonotype was observed a handful of times. What was amplified from RNA transcripts were TCR beta CDR3 regions. The HTBI primer set served for first-round RT-PCR of the TCR CDR3. One entry per CDR3 protein results from TCRdb running MiXCR on the multiplex PCR reads. This table holds approximately 150,000 distinct CDR3 sequences, less than 10% found once. V was shortened by 6 bases and J by 0 bases, with 18 bases between the two germline ends. Germline V gene data show CDR1 as SGHNT and CDR2 as YYREEE (reference sequence). CDR3 size: 16 residues.

The chain has TRBV5-4 and TRBJ1-1, with D perhaps matching TRBD1 (5 bases). Sequencing was performed on blood. The TCR was taken from a woman younger than 30 with Graves' hyperthyroidism that later progressed to Graves' ophthalmopathy. The CDR3 DNA is TGTGCCAGCACCCTGAGGACAAAAAACATGAACACTGAAGCTTTCTTT. It yields the protein CASTLRTKNMNTEAFF.